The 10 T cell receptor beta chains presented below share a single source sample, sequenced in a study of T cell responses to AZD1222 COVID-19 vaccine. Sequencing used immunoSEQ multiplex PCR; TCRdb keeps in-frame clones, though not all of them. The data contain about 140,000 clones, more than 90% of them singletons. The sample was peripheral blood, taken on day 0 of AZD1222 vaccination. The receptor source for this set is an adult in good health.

For the CDR3, the DNA is TGCGCCAGCAGCCCTCCATCGAAGGGGAACACTGAAGCTTTCTTT. Its protein product is CASSPPSKGNTEAFF. This rearrangement joins TRBV5-1 to TRBJ1-1; unclear D gene. The germline V and J ends were trimmed by 4 bases and 1 base, with 14 bases remaining between them. CDR1 and CDR2 from the germline V gene are SGHRS and YFSETQ. CDR3 length equals 15 residues.

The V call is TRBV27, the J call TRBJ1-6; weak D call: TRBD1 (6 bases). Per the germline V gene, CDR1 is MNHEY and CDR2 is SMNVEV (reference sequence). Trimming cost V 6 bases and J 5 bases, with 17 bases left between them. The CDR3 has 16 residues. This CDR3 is CASSSGGSWNNSPLHF. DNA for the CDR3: TGTGCCAGCAGCAGCGGGGGCAGCTGGAATAATTCACCCCTCCACTTT.

The CDR3 protein is CASSYDRAGYTF. CDR3 nucleotides: TGTGCCAGCAGCTACGACAGGGCTGGCTACACCTTC. The chain has TRBV7-9 and TRBJ1-2, with TRBD1 matching 7 bases. V trimming: 4 bases; J trimming: 7 bases; junction bases outside the gene matches: 3. There are 12 residues in the CDR3. Germline loops: CDR1 SEHNR, CDR2 FQNEAQ (reference sequence).

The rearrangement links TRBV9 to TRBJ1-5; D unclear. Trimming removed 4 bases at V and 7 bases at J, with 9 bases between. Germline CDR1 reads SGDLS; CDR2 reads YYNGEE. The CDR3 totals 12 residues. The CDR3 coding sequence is TGTGCCAGCAGCTCCGGAGGGCAGCCCCAGCATTTT. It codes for CASSSGGQPQHF.

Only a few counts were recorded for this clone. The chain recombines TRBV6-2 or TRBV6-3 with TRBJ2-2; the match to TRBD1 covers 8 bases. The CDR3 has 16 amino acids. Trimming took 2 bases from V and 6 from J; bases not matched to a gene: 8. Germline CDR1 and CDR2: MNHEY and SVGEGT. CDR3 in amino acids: CASSYTGGDDAGELFF. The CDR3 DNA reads TGTGCCAGCAGTTACACAGGGGGAGATGATGCCGGGGAGCTGTTTTTT.

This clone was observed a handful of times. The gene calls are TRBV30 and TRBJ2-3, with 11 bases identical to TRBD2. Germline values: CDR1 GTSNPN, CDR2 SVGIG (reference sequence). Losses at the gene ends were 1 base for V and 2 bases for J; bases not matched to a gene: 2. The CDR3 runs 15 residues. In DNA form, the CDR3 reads TGTGCCTGGAGTGAGGGACTAGCGGACACAGATACGCAGTATTTT. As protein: CAWSEGLADTDTQYF.

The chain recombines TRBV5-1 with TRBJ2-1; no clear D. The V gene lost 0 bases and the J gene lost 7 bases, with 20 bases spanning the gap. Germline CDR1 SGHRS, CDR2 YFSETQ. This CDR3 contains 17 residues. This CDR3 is CASSLALDLSNGNEQFF. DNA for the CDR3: TGCGCCAGCAGCTTGGCCCTCGACTTGAGTAACGGGAATGAGCAGTTCTTC.

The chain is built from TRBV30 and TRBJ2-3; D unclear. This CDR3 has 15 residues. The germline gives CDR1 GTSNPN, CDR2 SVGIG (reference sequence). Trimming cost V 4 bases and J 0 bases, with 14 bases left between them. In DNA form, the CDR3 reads TGTGCCTGGAATGAAGTGAATCCTAGCACAGATACGCAGTATTTT. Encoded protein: CAWNEVNPSTDTQYF. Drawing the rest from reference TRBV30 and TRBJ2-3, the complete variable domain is SQTIHQWPATLVQPVGSPLSLECTVEGTSNPNLYWYRQAAGRGLQLLFYSVGIGQISSEVPQNLSASRPQDRQFILSSKKLLLSDSGFYLCAWNEVNPSTDTQYFGPGTRLTVL.

The CDR3 bases are TGTGCCAGCAGAAAATCCGGGGCCCGGGAGACCCAGTACTTC. Its protein product is CASRKSGARETQYF. The gene calls are TRBV4-2 and TRBJ2-5, with D possibly called TRBD1 or TRBD2 (5 bases each). Germline CDR1 is LGHNA and CDR2 is YNFKEQ. The CDR3 consists of 14 residues. V shed 6 bases and J shed 5 bases, with 16 bases lying between them.

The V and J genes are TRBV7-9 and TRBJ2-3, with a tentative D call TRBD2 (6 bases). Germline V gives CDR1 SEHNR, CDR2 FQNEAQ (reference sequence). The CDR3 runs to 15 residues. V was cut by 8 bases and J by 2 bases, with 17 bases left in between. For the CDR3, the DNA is TGTGCCAGCGATATTTCCGGGAGTCCCACAGATACGCAGTATTTT. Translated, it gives CASDISGSPTDTQYF.